These T cell receptor beta chains were read from a single sample in a study of OX40 agonist ivuxolimab in advanced cancers. TCRdb's table, derived via immunoSEQ multiplex PCR, lists solely in-frame clones and lacks some. The data hold about 49,000 clones, with approximately 79% observed a single time. Material: CD4+ or CD8+ T cells sorted from blood, obtained in a trial of the OX40 agonist ivuxolimab. The receptor set was obtained from an adult with an advanced solid tumor such as melanoma, head and neck, liver or kidney cancer. Each CDR3 is given with its conserved first and last residue. The D gene is left open where the match is weak. Clone size is stated in some rows and not others, as once, few, many or a class when expanded.

v_gene: TRBV2; abundance: .; d_gene: .; j_gene: TRBJ1-2; CDR3aa: CASRRLQVYGYTF; CDR3nt: TGTGCCAGCAGGAGGCTCCAGGTATATGGCTACACCTTC
v_gene: TRBV7-2; abundance: .; d_gene: .; j_gene: TRBJ1-5; CDR3aa: CASSLQGGNQPQHF; CDR3nt: TGTGCCAGCAGCCTACAGGGAGGCAATCAGCCCCAGCATTTT
v_gene: TRBV5-1; abundance: .; d_gene: .; j_gene: TRBJ2-2; CDR3aa: CASSEIQGGELFF; CDR3nt: TGCGCCAGCAGCGAGATACAGGGAGGGGAGCTGTTTTTT
v_gene: TRBV28; abundance: .; d_gene: TRBD1; j_gene: TRBJ1-2; CDR3aa: CASSFPGQGGYGYTF; CDR3nt: TGTGCCAGCAGTTTCCCCGGACAGGGCGGCTATGGCTACACCTTC
v_gene: TRBV4-2; abundance: .; d_gene: TRBD2; j_gene: TRBJ2-7; CDR3aa: CASSQDQGQQAGGSYEQYF; CDR3nt: TGTGCCAGCAGCCAAGATCAGGGACAGCAAGCGGGAGGATCCTACGAGCAGTACTTC
v_gene: TRBV6-6; abundance: .; d_gene: .; j_gene: TRBJ2-5; CDR3aa: CASSRDDETQYF; CDR3nt: TGTGCCAGCAGCCGGGACGACGAGACCCAGTACTTC
v_gene: TRBV7-2; abundance: .; d_gene: .; j_gene: TRBJ2-5; CDR3aa: CASSLMVGTQYF; CDR3nt: TGTGCCAGCAGCTTAATGGTCGGGACCCAGTACTTC
v_gene: TRBV15; abundance: few; d_gene: .; j_gene: TRBJ1-1; CDR3aa: CATSRDRGTTNTEAFF; CDR3nt: TGTGCCACCAGCAGAGATAGAGGGACAACGAACACTGAAGCTTTCTTT
v_gene: TRBV27; abundance: .; d_gene: TRBD1; j_gene: TRBJ2-7; CDR3aa: CASSLYWDRLFEQYF; CDR3nt: TGTGCCAGCAGCCTTTACTGGGACAGGCTATTTGAGCAGTACTTC
v_gene: TRBV10-3; abundance: .; d_gene: TRBD1; j_gene: TRBJ2-2; CDR3aa: CAISPSGLTGGDTGELFF; CDR3nt: TGTGCCATTTCTCCATCCGGGCTGACAGGGGGTGACACCGGGGAGCTGTTTTTT
v_gene: TRBV29-1; abundance: .; d_gene: .; j_gene: TRBJ2-3; CDR3aa: CSVEGGIRTDTQYF; CDR3nt: TGCAGCGTTGAAGGGGGCATCCGCACAGATACGCAGTATTTT
v_gene: TRBV5-1; abundance: .; d_gene: .; j_gene: TRBJ2-1; CDR3aa: CASTPAAESSYNEQFF; CDR3nt: TGCGCCAGCACCCCTGCAGCGGAGAGCTCCTACAATGAGCAGTTCTTC
v_gene: TRBV5-1; abundance: .; d_gene: .; j_gene: TRBJ2-7; CDR3aa: CASSLDEVGEQYF; CDR3nt: TGCGCCAGCAGCTTGGACGAAGTGGGCGAGCAGTACTTC
v_gene: TRBV4-2; abundance: .; d_gene: .; j_gene: TRBJ1-6; CDR3aa: CASSQDPGTWASPLHF; CDR3nt: TGTGCCAGCAGCCAGGATCCGGGGACCTGGGCTTCACCCCTCCACTTT
v_gene: TRBV7-2; abundance: .; d_gene: TRBD2; j_gene: TRBJ2-1; CDR3aa: CASSLSWRLASNEQFF; CDR3nt: TGTGCCAGCAGCTTATCTTGGAGACTAGCGAGCAATGAGCAGTTCTTC
v_gene: TRBV18; abundance: .; d_gene: .; j_gene: TRBJ2-6; CDR3aa: CASSPEAGVSGANVLTF; CDR3nt: TGTGCCAGCTCACCGGAAGCAGGGGTGAGCGGGGCCAACGTCCTGACTTTC
v_gene: TRBV19; abundance: .; d_gene: .; j_gene: TRBJ1-2; CDR3aa: CASSIQGTLYGYTF; CDR3nt: TGTGCCAGTAGTATTCAGGGGACGCTCTATGGCTACACCTTC
v_gene: TRBV7-3; abundance: .; d_gene: TRBD2; j_gene: TRBJ2-1; CDR3aa: CASSLNSGRGAYNEQFF; CDR3nt: TGTGCCAGCAGCTTGAATAGCGGGAGGGGGGCCTACAATGAGCAGTTCTTC
v_gene: TRBV29-1; abundance: .; d_gene: TRBD1; j_gene: TRBJ1-2; CDR3aa: CSVGTGGLGYTF; CDR3nt: TGCAGCGTTGGGACAGGTGGGCTTGGCTACACCTTC
v_gene: TRBV29-1; abundance: once; d_gene: TRBD1; j_gene: TRBJ2-7; CDR3aa: CSATGVGWDEQYF; CDR3nt: TGCAGCGCGACAGGGGTTGGATGGGACGAGCAGTACTTC
v_gene: TRBV11-2; abundance: few; d_gene: TRBD2; j_gene: TRBJ2-1; CDR3aa: CASTSREGGYNEQFF; CDR3nt: TGTGCCAGCACCTCGCGGGAGGGCGGCTACAATGAGCAGTTCTTC
v_gene: TRBV2; abundance: .; d_gene: .; j_gene: TRBJ2-4; CDR3aa: CASSEARGIAKNIQYF; CDR3nt: TGTGCCAGCAGTGAAGCAAGGGGGATAGCCAAAAACATTCAGTACTTC
v_gene: TRBV9; abundance: .; d_gene: TRBD2; j_gene: TRBJ2-3; CDR3aa: CASSLGTSGPTDTQYF; CDR3nt: TGTGCCAGCAGTCTTGGGACTAGCGGGCCCACAGATACGCAGTATTTT
v_gene: TRBV6-4; abundance: .; d_gene: TRBD2; j_gene: TRBJ2-7; CDR3aa: CARTSGREVYGPEQYF; CDR3nt: TGTGCCCGGACTAGCGGGAGGGAGGTGTATGGCCCCGAGCAGTACTTC
v_gene: TRBV4-3; abundance: medium-sized; d_gene: TRBD1; j_gene: TRBJ1-2; CDR3aa: CASSQEGQGANGYTF; CDR3nt: TGCGCCAGCAGCCAAGAGGGACAGGGGGCGAATGGCTACACCTTC
v_gene: TRBV5-1; abundance: .; d_gene: .; j_gene: TRBJ2-1; CDR3aa: CASSLEVAQEQFF; CDR3nt: TGCGCCAGCAGCTTGGAAGTAGCCCAGGAGCAGTTCTTC
v_gene: TRBV7-9; abundance: .; d_gene: TRBD1; j_gene: TRBJ1-4; CDR3aa: CASSLLGTASATNEKLFF; CDR3nt: TGTGCCAGCAGCTTATTAGGGACAGCATCCGCAACTAATGAAAAACTGTTTTTT
v_gene: TRBV28; abundance: .; d_gene: TRBD1; j_gene: TRBJ2-7; CDR3aa: CASSSGRGYEQYF; CDR3nt: TGTGCCAGCAGTTCCGGCAGGGGGTACGAGCAGTACTTC
v_gene: TRBV15; abundance: .; d_gene: .; j_gene: TRBJ1-1; CDR3aa: CATSRARDTEAFF; CDR3nt: TGTGCCACCAGCAGAGCACGAGACACTGAAGCTTTCTTT
v_gene: TRBV9; abundance: .; d_gene: .; j_gene: TRBJ1-3; CDR3aa: CASSVAMGRSGNTIYF; CDR3nt: TGTGCCAGCAGCGTAGCTATGGGGCGCTCTGGAAACACCATATATTTT
v_gene: TRBV28; abundance: once; d_gene: TRBD1; j_gene: TRBJ2-7; CDR3aa: CASLTGQASGEQYF; CDR3nt: TGTGCCAGCTTAACGGGACAGGCAAGCGGGGAGCAGTACTTC
v_gene: TRBV9; abundance: .; d_gene: .; j_gene: TRBJ2-3; CDR3aa: CASSFRPQWDTQYF; CDR3nt: TGTGCCAGCAGCTTTAGGCCTCAATGGGATACGCAGTATTTT
v_gene: TRBV28; abundance: .; d_gene: .; j_gene: TRBJ2-1; CDR3aa: CASSFGGPSYNEQFF; CDR3nt: TGTGCCAGCAGTTTCGGGGGACCCTCCTACAATGAGCAGTTCTTC
v_gene: TRBV9; abundance: .; d_gene: .; j_gene: TRBJ2-2; CDR3aa: CASSVGPRRGGELFF; CDR3nt: TGTGCCAGCAGCGTAGGACCTAGGAGGGGAGGGGAGCTGTTTTTT
v_gene: TRBV6-6; abundance: .; d_gene: TRBD1; j_gene: TRBJ1-3; CDR3aa: CASRGTGGSGNTIYF; CDR3nt: TGTGCCAGCAGGGGGACAGGGGGCTCTGGAAACACCATATATTTT
v_gene: TRBV4-3; abundance: .; d_gene: TRBD2; j_gene: TRBJ2-3; CDR3aa: CASSQAGGSGIDTQYF; CDR3nt: TGCGCCAGCAGCCAAGCTGGCGGGAGTGGGATAGATACGCAGTATTTT
v_gene: TRBV29-1; abundance: .; d_gene: .; j_gene: TRBJ2-1; CDR3aa: CSVEEIAYNEQFF; CDR3nt: TGCAGCGTTGAGGAGATTGCCTACAATGAGCAGTTCTTC
v_gene: TRBV19; abundance: few; d_gene: TRBD2; j_gene: TRBJ2-3; CDR3aa: CASSIGGYGTDTQYF; CDR3nt: TGTGCCAGTAGTATCGGGGGGTACGGCACAGATACGCAGTATTTT
v_gene: TRBV5-1; abundance: .; d_gene: TRBD1; j_gene: TRBJ1-5; CDR3aa: CASSLGQRSQPQHF; CDR3nt: TGCGCCAGCAGCCTGGGACAGCGCTCTCAGCCCCAGCATTTT
v_gene: TRBV9; abundance: once; d_gene: .; j_gene: TRBJ1-6; CDR3aa: CASRAGEGSYNSPLHF; CDR3nt: TGTGCCAGCAGAGCAGGAGAAGGCTCCTATAATTCACCCCTCCACTTT
v_gene: TRBV4-1; abundance: .; d_gene: TRBD1; j_gene: TRBJ1-5; CDR3aa: CASSHSLTGGFLGNQPQHF; CDR3nt: TGCGCCAGCAGCCATTCTCTGACAGGGGGCTTTTTAGGCAATCAGCCCCAGCATTTT
v_gene: TRBV5-4; abundance: .; d_gene: .; j_gene: TRBJ2-2; CDR3aa: CASSFPGENGELFF; CDR3nt: TGTGCCAGCAGCTTCCCGGGAGAGAACGGGGAGCTGTTTTTT
v_gene: TRBV9; abundance: .; d_gene: .; j_gene: TRBJ1-4; CDR3aa: CASSPTIRTINEKLFF; CDR3nt: TGTGCCAGCAGCCCAACAATTAGAACAATTAATGAAAAACTGTTTTTT
v_gene: TRBV28; abundance: once; d_gene: .; j_gene: TRBJ2-1; CDR3aa: CASSSAGSFKEGDEQFF; CDR3nt: TGTGCCAGCAGTTCCGCGGGGTCGTTTAAGGAGGGCGATGAGCAGTTCTTC
v_gene: TRBV6-1; abundance: .; d_gene: TRBD1; j_gene: TRBJ1-1; CDR3aa: CASSVGTGTTEAFF; CDR3nt: TGTGCCAGCAGTGTAGGGACAGGGACAACTGAAGCTTTCTTT
v_gene: TRBV9; abundance: .; d_gene: .; j_gene: TRBJ2-7; CDR3aa: CASSLRLSGSEQYF; CDR3nt: TGTGCCAGCAGCTTAAGACTGAGCGGATCCGAGCAGTACTTC
v_gene: TRBV28; abundance: .; d_gene: TRBD1; j_gene: TRBJ1-2; CDR3aa: CASSPGTAHGYTF; CDR3nt: TGTGCCAGCAGTCCCGGGACAGCCCATGGCTACACCTTC
v_gene: TRBV19; abundance: .; d_gene: .; j_gene: TRBJ1-4; CDR3aa: CASSLRHSAEKLFF; CDR3nt: TGTGCCAGTAGTCTTAGACATTCAGCTGAAAAACTGTTTTTT
v_gene: TRBV4-3; abundance: few; d_gene: TRBD1; j_gene: TRBJ2-7; CDR3aa: CASSQVDRDEQYF; CDR3nt: TGCGCCAGCAGCCAAGTGGACAGGGACGAGCAGTACTTC
v_gene: TRBV9; abundance: .; d_gene: .; j_gene: TRBJ2-3; CDR3aa: CASSSSGLITDTQYF; CDR3nt: .
v_gene: TRBV19; abundance: .; d_gene: TRBD1; j_gene: TRBJ1-1; CDR3aa: CASFRGQGNTEAFF; CDR3nt: TGTGCCAGTTTCCGAGGACAGGGGAACACTGAAGCTTTCTTT
v_gene: TRBV19; abundance: .; d_gene: .; j_gene: TRBJ1-2; CDR3aa: CASSPGLYGYTF; CDR3nt: TGTGCCAGTAGTCCGGGCCTCTATGGCTACACCTTC
v_gene: TRBV21-1; abundance: .; d_gene: .; j_gene: TRBJ1-4; CDR3aa: CATFVGQGACEKLFF; CDR3nt: .
v_gene: TRBV2; abundance: medium-sized; d_gene: .; j_gene: TRBJ2-1; CDR3aa: CASRDPGRTFNEQFF; CDR3nt: TGTGCCAGCAGAGATCCGGGACGGACCTTCAATGAGCAGTTCTTC
v_gene: TRBV11-2; abundance: once; d_gene: .; j_gene: TRBJ1-3; CDR3aa: CASSLESGNTIYF; CDR3nt: TGTGCCAGCAGCTTAGAAAGTGGAAACACCATATATTTT
v_gene: TRBV13; abundance: .; d_gene: .; j_gene: TRBJ2-3; CDR3aa: CASSLFRDRTGQTPRTDTQYF; CDR3nt: TGTGCCAGCAGCTTATTTCGGGACCGGACGGGACAAACTCCTCGCACAGATACGCAGTATTTT
v_gene: TRBV9; abundance: .; d_gene: TRBD1; j_gene: TRBJ2-7; CDR3aa: CASSARTGAYEQYF; CDR3nt: TGTGCCAGCAGCGCCCGGACAGGTGCCTACGAGCAGTACTTC
v_gene: TRBV6-1; abundance: .; d_gene: .; j_gene: TRBJ1-5; CDR3aa: CASSESGSNQPQHF; CDR3nt: TGTGCCAGCAGTGAATCAGGGAGCAATCAGCCCCAGCATTTT
v_gene: TRBV6-5; abundance: .; d_gene: .; j_gene: TRBJ2-5; CDR3aa: CASIPPTGGQETQYF; CDR3nt: TGTGCCAGCATCCCACCGACAGGAGGGCAAGAGACCCAGTACTTC
v_gene: TRBV29-1; abundance: .; d_gene: TRBD2; j_gene: TRBJ2-1; CDR3aa: CSVEILAGGNEQFF; CDR3nt: TGCAGCGTTGAAATCCTAGCGGGAGGGAATGAGCAGTTCTTC